A single sample is the source of the 21 T cell receptor beta chains below, sequenced in a study of cytomegalovirus exposure and HLA in healthy donors. PCR was performed using 60 Vbeta and 13 Jbeta primers. Sequencing was performed with immunoSEQ multiplex PCR; in TCRdb, only in-frame clones are kept and a portion is missing. The table lists 30,000 to 40,000 clones, roughly 89% of them singletons, with about 10% in the top ten. The sample consisted of PBMCs. The source of these receptors is a middle-aged woman in good health and CMV-seropositive.

The CDR3 DNA reads TGTGCCAGCAGCTTAGATCCGAACGGGAGAACTGAAGCTTTCTTT. Translation gives CASSLDPNGRTEAFF. The V and J genes are TRBV11-2 and TRBJ1-1; D gene uncertain. There are 15 residues in the CDR3. Per the germline V gene, CDR1 is SGHAT and CDR2 is FQNNGV. V was clipped by 0 bases and J by 5 bases, with 13 bases between them.

The V gene is TRBV7-9, the J gene TRBJ2-5; no clear D gene. V lost 5 bases and J lost 5, with 6 bases in between. The CDR3 contains 11 residues. CDR1 and CDR2 from the germline V gene are SEHNR and FQNEAQ (reference sequence). Written as DNA, the CDR3 is TGTGCCAGCAGCAGTCGGGAGACCCAGTACTTC. It translates to CASSSRETQYF.

The chain is built from TRBV23-1 and TRBJ2-7; the D gene is possibly TRBD1 (6 bases). TRBV23-1 is reported as an ORF; its role is uncertain. V lost 6 bases and J lost 4, with 19 bases in between. This CDR3 region has 15 residues. CDR3 amino acids: CASSQDLGGWYEQYF. The CDR3, as DNA: TGCGCCAGCAGCCAAGATCTAGGGGGATGGTACGAGCAGTACTTC.

The chain joins TRBV4-3 to TRBJ1-1, with D uncertain. CDR1 is LGHNA and CDR2 is YSLEER in the germline V gene. The CDR3 is 18 residues long. Between the trimmed V and J ends, which lost 0 bases and 0 bases, there was a span of 17 bases. CDR3 sequence (DNA): TGCGCCAGCAGCCAAGATCTCCGCGACGGGTTATTGAACACTGAAGCTTTCTTT. Encoded protein: CASSQDLRDGLLNTEAFF.

This chain uses TRBV27 with TRBJ1-4, with D possibly TRBD1 on 5 matching bases. V was cut by 6 bases and J by 8 bases, with 22 bases left in between. From germline, CDR1 is MNHEY and CDR2 SMNVEV (reference sequence). The CDR3 runs to 16 residues. Here the CDR3 reads CASSPKLGHKEEKLFF. As DNA, the CDR3 is TGTGCCAGCAGCCCAAAATTGGGGCATAAGGAGGAAAAACTGTTTTTT.

The V gene is TRBV4-1, the J gene TRBJ2-7, with D possibly TRBD2 on 5 matching bases. Germline CDR1 MGHRA, CDR2 YSYEKL. The V and J ends lost 1 base and 10 bases respectively, with 8 bases between them. The CDR3 covers 11 residues. The CDR3 coding sequence is TGCGCCAGCAGCCAAGCGGGGAACCAGTACTTC. Encoded protein: CASSQAGNQYF.

V gene TRBV14 combines with J gene TRBJ1-3, with D possibly being TRBD1 (5 bases). Germline CDR1 reads SGHDN; CDR2 reads FVKESK. V was trimmed by 4 bases and J by 7 bases, leaving 17 bases between them. There are 15 residues in the CDR3. CDR3 sequence (DNA): TGTGCCAGCAGCCCGTCGACAGTACCTCGGAACACCATATATTTT. This encodes CASSPSTVPRNTIYF.

In this sample, this clone turned up a few times. The chain uses TRBV4-3 and TRBJ1-4, with D hard to call. CDR1 and CDR2 from the germline V gene are LGHNA and YSLEER. The length of the CDR3 is 14 residues. V was shortened by 3 bases and J by 8 bases, with 13 bases between the two germline ends. CDR3 DNA sequence: TGCGCCAGCAGCCAGCAGCGGGAGCGAGAAAAACTGTTTTTT. It encodes CASSQQREREKLFF.

Concerning this clone: A read error may produce the germline difference seen at one junction end. Other DNA sequences within the sample encode an identical CDR3. The chain employs TRBV9 and TRBJ1-4; 7 bases are shared with TRBD1. CDR3 length: 15 amino acids. The germline V gene encodes CDR1 SGDLS and CDR2 YYNGEE. The CDR3 loop is CASSESSFGQEKLFF. The CDR3 coding sequence is TGTGCCAGCAGCGAATCCTCATTTGGACAGGAAAAGCTGTTTTTT. The whole variable domain, remainder taken from reference TRBV9 and TRBJ1-4, is DSGVTQTPKHLITATGQRVTLRCSPRSGDLSVYWYQQSLDQGLQFLIQYYNGEERAKGNILERFSAQQFPDLHSELNLSSLELGDSALYFCASSESSFGQEKLFFGSGTQLSVL.

This clone appeared a single time. The chain links TRBV7-2 to TRBJ2-2; 11 bases map to TRBD2. J lost 3 bases, V lost 6 bases, and 0 bases had no gene match. The germline gives CDR1 SGHTA, CDR2 FQGNSA. The CDR3 contains 14 residues. CDR3: CASRLAGDTGELFF. DNA for the CDR3: TGTGCCAGCAGACTAGCGGGGGACACCGGGGAGCTGTTTTTT.

This clone was counted between two and nine times. The rearrangement uses TRBV5-4 and TRBJ1-1; 9 nucleotides match TRBD1. Trimming removed 1 base from V and 5 bases from J; junction bases left unmatched: 3. Germline lookup yields CDR1 SGHNT and CDR2 YYREEE (reference sequence). CDR3 size: 14 residues. DNA for the CDR3: TGTGCCAGCAGCTTGACAGGGGGCGGAACTGAAGCTTTCTTT. Translating it yields CASSLTGGGTEAFF. The full variable domain, rest sourced from reference TRBV5-4 and TRBJ1-1, is ETGVTQSPTHLIKTRGQQVTLRCSSQSGHNTVSWYQQALGQGPQFIFQYYREEENGRGNFPPRFSGLQFPNYSSELNVNALELDDSALYLCASSLTGGGTEAFFGQGTRLTVV.

This sequence joins TRBV7-9 and TRBJ1-1; TRBD1 might be the D (6 bases). CDR1 SEHNR and CDR2 FQNEAQ come from the germline V gene (reference sequence). Trimming shortened V by 2 bases and J by 7 bases, and 14 bases separated the two germline ends. CDR3 length: 14 residues. The CDR3 nucleotides are TGTGCCAGCAGCTTAACACAGGGTGGCGGTGAAGCTTTCTTT. Protein: CASSLTQGGGEAFF.

The chain recombines TRBV9 with TRBJ1-3; 7 nucleotides align to TRBD1. The CDR3 totals 13 residues. Germline CDR1 is SGDLS and CDR2 is YYNGEE. The V gene end was trimmed by 3 bases and the J gene end by 7 bases; junction bases not matched to a gene: 4. The DNA of the CDR3 is TGTGCCAGCAGCGATGGACAGGTTAACACCATATATTTT. This gives the protein CASSDGQVNTIYF.

The V call is TRBV19, the J call TRBJ1-6; TRBD1 might be the D (5 bases). From germline, CDR1 is LNHDA and CDR2 SQIVND (reference sequence). The CDR3 runs 15 residues. V lost 5 bases, J lost 8 bases, and 16 bases lay in between. The CDR3 region has the DNA TGTGCCAGTAGTTCCGGCAGGGCGAGAGATTCACCCCTCCACTTT. It is translated as CASSSGRARDSPLHF.

This chain links TRBV10-3 with TRBJ2-3, with a possible D match to TRBD1 (6 bases). The length of the CDR3 is 15 residues. V was cut by 2 bases and J by 5 bases, with 14 bases left in between. Germline V gene sequence: CDR1 ENHRY, CDR2 SYGVKD. The CDR3 DNA follows: TGTGCCATCAGTGAGGGACAGTTGGCGGGAGATACGCAGTATTTT. Amino acid sequence: CAISEGQLAGDTQYF.

The chain carries TRBV6-1 and TRBJ1-2, with 8 nucleotides matching TRBD1. This CDR3 has 16 amino acids. Trimming removed 0 bases from V and 6 bases from J; junction bases left unmatched: 9. CDR1 and CDR2 (germline): MNHNS, SASEGT. CDR3 sequence (DNA): TGTGCCAGCAGTGAAGCGCCCGGGACAGGATTGCATGGCTACACCTTC. Its translation is CASSEAPGTGLHGYTF.

The chain uses TRBV5-1 and TRBJ2-3, with 11 bases identical to TRBD2. V was clipped by 2 bases and J by 4 bases; unmatched bases: 6. This CDR3 spans 16 amino acids. Per the germline V gene, CDR1 is SGHRS and CDR2 is YFSETQ. In nucleotides, the CDR3 is TGCGCCAGCAGCTTCCAACTAGCGGGGGCTTCAGATACGCAGTATTTT. This translates into CASSFQLAGASDTQYF.

V gene TRBV9 combines with J gene TRBJ1-4; no definite D call. The CDR3 has 14 residues. CDR1 SGDLS and CDR2 YYNGEE come from the germline V gene. V gave up 0 bases and J gave up 7 bases, with 10 bases separating them. The CDR3 spells CASSVGAGSEKLFF. CDR3 DNA: TGTGCCAGCAGCGTAGGGGCCGGGAGTGAAAAACTGTTTTTT.

The J gene is TRBJ2-7, the V gene TRBV5-4; TRBD1 matches 8 bases. J gave up 7 bases and V 4 bases, and 7 bases lay outside the gene matches. Germline values: CDR1 SGHNT, CDR2 YYREEE (reference sequence). This CDR3 has 13 residues. CDR3 in amino acids: CASSPGQGNEQYF. In DNA, the CDR3 is TGTGCCAGCAGCCCCGGACAGGGTAATGAGCAGTACTTC.

This CDR3 reads CASSERWWGQGGYTF. CDR3 DNA: TGTGCCAGCAGTGAAAGGTGGTGGGGACAGGGTGGCTACACCTTC. The chain links TRBV6-1 to TRBJ1-2, with 9 bases aligning to TRBD1. V lost 2 bases to trimming and J lost 7 bases; unmatched junction nucleotides: 8. Looked up from germline, CDR1 is MNHNS and CDR2 is SASEGT. The CDR3 sequence is 15 residues long.

The chain couples TRBV19 to TRBJ2-5; D not resolved. CDR3 size: 13 residues. V was shortened by 2 bases and J by 1 base, with 5 bases between the two germline ends. The germline V gene encodes CDR1 LNHDA and CDR2 SQIVND (reference sequence). DNA for the CDR3: TGTGCCAGTAGTATACTAGGCCAAGAGACCCAGTACTTC. As protein: CASSILGQETQYF.